The 19 T cell receptor beta chains below were found in one sample sequenced in a study of blood T cell repertoires in COVID-19. Measured with immunoSEQ multiplex PCR; TCRdb has only the in-frame clones, and not every one. This sample carries about 210,000 clones, about four fifths of them seen once, and the ten largest clones take less than 7%. The sample was peripheral blood. These receptors all come from a man aged 60 to 69 with acute or convalescent COVID-19.

The genes are TRBV19 and TRBJ1-6, with D possibly being TRBD1 (5 bases). The germline V gene has CDR1 LNHDA and CDR2 SQIVND (reference sequence). This CDR3 has 18 residues. V lost 3 bases and J 0 bases, leaving 15 bases between the germline ends. The CDR3 bases are TGTGCCAGTAGTATGAGGAGGGGCACCTACTCCTATAATTCACCCCTCCACTTT. Protein product: CASSMRRGTYSYNSPLHF.

This chain connects TRBV6-5 to TRBJ2-1; 7 nucleotides agree with TRBD2. The germline V gene encodes CDR1 MNHEY and CDR2 SVGAGI. The trim removed 6 bases at V and 4 bases at J, leaving 6 bases unmatched. The length of the CDR3 is 14 residues. The CDR3 region is CASRRGLSYNEQFF. The DNA for the CDR3 is TGTGCCAGCAGGAGGGGACTATCTTACAATGAGCAGTTCTTC.

DNA for the CDR3: TGTGCCAGTAGTAGTGTGACAGGTACAGATACGCAGTATTTT. Amino acids: CASSSVTGTDTQYF. The rearrangement uses TRBV19 and TRBJ2-3, with a tentative D call TRBD1 (6 bases). Germline V gene data show CDR1 as LNHDA and CDR2 as SQIVND (reference sequence). V lost 4 bases and J lost 3, with 11 bases in between. The CDR3 is 14 residues long.

This clone has more than one count but fewer than ten. This sequence joins TRBV25-1 and TRBJ1-6; TRBD1 aligns across 7 bases. The CDR3 loop spans 16 amino acids. Germline values: CDR1 MGHDK, CDR2 SYGVNS. J lost 7 bases, V lost 4 bases, and 10 bases had no gene match. The CDR3 DNA is TGTGCCAGCAGTGGACTTGACAGGGTGGGCAATTCACCCCTCCACTTT. Protein sequence: CASSGLDRVGNSPLHF.

The rearrangement uses TRBV5-1 and TRBJ2-2; D may be TRBD1 (6 bases). There are 14 residues in the CDR3. Germline CDR1 and CDR2: SGHRS and YFSETQ. Trimming removed 2 bases from V and 7 bases from J, with 12 bases in between. CDR3 protein: CASSFWGQDGELFF. The DNA for the CDR3 is TGCGCCAGCAGCTTCTGGGGGCAGGACGGGGAGCTGTTTTTT.

This chain links TRBV6-1 with TRBJ1-3; TRBD1 might be the D (5 bases). Germline V gives CDR1 MNHNS, CDR2 SASEGT. The CDR3 sequence is 15 residues long. V was cut by 1 base and J by 0 bases, with 7 bases left in between. The CDR3 here is CASSEGQFSGNTIYF. In DNA, the CDR3 is TGTGCCAGCAGTGAAGGACAGTTCTCTGGAAACACCATATATTTT.

This clone has a handful of counts. The V call is TRBV9, the J call TRBJ1-1; D not certain. Trimming took off 0 bases at V and 5 bases at J, with 8 bases between the two ends. Germline V gives CDR1 SGDLS, CDR2 YYNGEE. The CDR3 has 13 amino acids. The CDR3 sequence: CASSVGLRTEAFF. CDR3 nucleotide sequence: TGTGCCAGCAGCGTAGGACTGAGGACTGAAGCTTTCTTT.

Concerning this clone itself: The conserved closing phenylalanine or tryptophan is absent in this CDR3, likely reflecting a read error. Because the CDR3's place on the DNA is in doubt, the DNA is left out and the CDR3 is given as listed by TCRdb. The chain recombines TRBV6-1 with TRBJ1-2. The germline gives CDR1 MNHNS, CDR2 SASEGT. With termini counted, the CDR3 has 10 amino acids. The CDR3 loop is CASSEITVSI.

This clone was seen only once. V and J are TRBV19 and TRBJ2-1, with 11 bases identical to TRBD2. The CDR3 consists of 21 residues. Germline CDR1 reads LNHDA; CDR2 reads SQIVND (reference sequence). V dropped 5 bases and J dropped 0; count of bases not matched to a gene: 18. DNA for the CDR3: TGTGCCAGTAGTGTCGGTATGCGACTAGCGGGAAGCCGGAGCTCCTACAATGAGCAGTTCTTC. This gives the protein CASSVGMRLAGSRSSYNEQFF.

CDR3 DNA: TGTGCCAGCAGTGAAAGCGCGGGGGGGGCCAGCAATGAGCAGTTCTTC. This gives the protein CASSESAGGASNEQFF. The rearrangement uses TRBV6-1 and TRBJ2-1, with 9 nucleotides matching TRBD2. The CDR3 has 16 residues. Germline CDR1 is MNHNS and CDR2 is SASEGT. The V and J ends lost 2 bases and 6 bases, in that order; junction bases with no gene match: 8.

The V call is TRBV10-2, the J call TRBJ2-1, with no clear D. Germline-derived CDR1 and CDR2 are WSHSY and SAAADI. V lost 3 bases and J 2 bases, leaving 11 bases between the germline ends. The CDR3 loop spans 15 amino acids. CDR3 bases: TGCGCCAGCAGTGATATGTGGCGGACCTACAATGAGCAGTTCTTC. Protein product: CASSDMWRTYNEQFF.

V usage is TRBV4-3 and J usage is TRBJ1-5; the D is unclear. Trimming shortened V by 0 bases and J by 0 bases, and 9 bases separated the two germline ends. Germline V gene data show CDR1 as LGHNA and CDR2 as YSLEER. The CDR3 extends over 16 amino acids. CDR3 sequence: CASSQDLQFSNQPQHF. Here the CDR3 DNA reads TGCGCCAGCAGCCAAGATTTGCAGTTTAGCAATCAGCCCCAGCATTTT.

This clone was seen just once. The J gene is TRBJ2-7, the V gene TRBV11-2, with 8 bases identical to TRBD1. V shed 3 bases, J shed 2 bases, and the junction held 9 bases outside the gene matches. Germline CDR1 SGHAT, CDR2 FQNNGV. This CDR3 contains 16 residues. The CDR3 DNA reads as TGTGCCAGCAGCTTTATAAGACAGGGGATTCCCTACGAGCAGTACTTC. Its protein is CASSFIRQGIPYEQYF. The complete variable domain, with remaining parts taken from reference TRBV11-2 and TRBJ2-7, reads EAGVAQSPRYKIIEKRQSVAFWCNPISGHATLYWYQQILGQGPKLLIQFQNNGVVDDSQLPKDRFSAERLKGVDSTLKIQPAKLEDSAVYLCASSFIRQGIPYEQYFGPGTRLTVT.

This clone was seen only once. The chain has TRBV19 and TRBJ2-4; D not resolved. Trimming removed 5 bases at V and 3 bases at J, with 11 bases between. From germline, CDR1 is LNHDA and CDR2 SQIVND (reference sequence). The CDR3 totals 14 residues. CDR3 bases: TGTGCCAGTAGTCCCGGTAGTGACAAAAACATTCAGTACTTC. Translated: CASSPGSDKNIQYF.

V is TRBV7-2 and J is TRBJ2-7; 7 bases map to TRBD2. This CDR3 spans 15 amino acids. Germline lookup yields CDR1 SGHTA and CDR2 FQGNSA. The J segment lost 0 bases and the V segment lost 6 bases, leaving 8 bases of the junction unmatched. The CDR3 protein is CASRITSVVSYEQYF. The CDR3 DNA reads as TGTGCCAGCAGGATCACTAGCGTGGTCTCCTACGAGCAGTACTTC.

With regard to this clone: Other DNA sequences in this specimen translate into the identical CDR3. This chain uses TRBV12-3 or TRBV12-4 with TRBJ1-2; TRBD1 matches 7 bases. V shed 5 bases and J 3 bases; nucleotides not matched to a gene: 3. The CDR3 covers 13 residues. The CDR3 here is CASSPGTDYGYTF. CDR3 DNA sequence: TGTGCCAGCAGTCCAGGGACAGACTATGGCTACACCTTC.

The rearrangement links TRBV11-3 to TRBJ2-1; 9 nucleotides line up with TRBD2. Germline loops: CDR1 SGHNT, CDR2 YENEEA. The CDR3 is 20 amino acids. Trimming removed 1 base from V and 0 bases from J; junction bases left unmatched: 13. The chain's CDR3 is CASSLGARLAETSSYNEQFF. DNA for the CDR3: TGTGCCAGCAGCTTAGGAGCCCGACTAGCGGAAACTAGCTCCTACAATGAGCAGTTCTTC.

The chain is built from TRBV7-9 and TRBJ2-1; TRBD1 matches at 11 bases. Germline V lookup: CDR1 SEHNR, CDR2 FQNEAQ (reference sequence). The CDR3 runs 14 residues. Trimming cost V 3 bases and J 7 bases; bases outside gene matches: 2. The CDR3 DNA sequence: TGTGCCAGCAGCTTCGGGACAGGGGGTAATGAGCAGTTCTTC. It codes for CASSFGTGGNEQFF.

This clone occurred a few times. V gene TRBV6-5 combines with J gene TRBJ1-1; D not resolved. The V and J ends lost 8 bases and 3 bases respectively, with 19 bases between them. Per the germline V gene, CDR1 is MNHEY and CDR2 is SVGAGI. The CDR3 consists of 15 residues. The CDR3 here is CASSYEGRFYTEAFF. The CDR3 DNA is TGTGCCAGCTCCTACGAGGGAAGGTTCTACACTGAAGCTTTCTTT.